This TCR beta chain was recorded in a study of blood T cell repertoires in COVID-19. The CDR3 sequence is 15 residues long. CDR1 is SGHNT, CDR2 YYREEE, per germline (reference sequence). Trimming cost V 5 bases and J 0 bases; bases outside gene matches: 6. The method was immunoSEQ multiplex PCR; TCRdb's version includes in-frame clones alone and lacks a portion of them. The sample has 150,000 to 200,000 clones; 78% are singletons. The sequence derives from a woman of 80 years or more with acute or convalescent COVID-19. The chain carries TRBV5-4 and TRBJ2-3, with 7 bases identical to TRBD1. Sequences were obtained from peripheral blood. The CDR3 DNA reads as TGTGCCAGCAGGGCGACAGGGCTGAGCACAGATACGCAGTATTTT. Its protein product is CASRATGLSTDTQYF.